This T cell receptor beta chain was sequenced during a study of shared clonotypes between healthy human individuals. Study-level information: The people who gave samples were a couple of women and three men aged 18 to 49.

Free of recent acute infections or vaccinations, the donors were healthy HIV-negative adults. The protocol was immunoSEQ multiplex PCR, while the TCRdb copy is restricted to in-frame clones and leaves out a portion. The data show roughly 1,500,000 clones, with 98% seen just once and less than 0.55% held by the top ten. Sequenced: naive CD4+ T cells sorted from blood. Regarding subset: CD45RA+ positively selected. The sequence was collected from a young man in good health.

CDR3 loop: CASSTSGTENNEQFF. The CDR3 bases are TGCGCCAGCAGCACCTCCGGGACAGAGAACAATGAGCAGTTCTTC. This chain joins TRBV5-1 and TRBJ2-1, with 7 positions matching TRBD1. The CDR3 totals 15 residues. Trimming cost V 4 bases and J 5 bases; bases outside gene matches: 9. CDR1 is SGHRS, CDR2 YFSETQ, per germline.